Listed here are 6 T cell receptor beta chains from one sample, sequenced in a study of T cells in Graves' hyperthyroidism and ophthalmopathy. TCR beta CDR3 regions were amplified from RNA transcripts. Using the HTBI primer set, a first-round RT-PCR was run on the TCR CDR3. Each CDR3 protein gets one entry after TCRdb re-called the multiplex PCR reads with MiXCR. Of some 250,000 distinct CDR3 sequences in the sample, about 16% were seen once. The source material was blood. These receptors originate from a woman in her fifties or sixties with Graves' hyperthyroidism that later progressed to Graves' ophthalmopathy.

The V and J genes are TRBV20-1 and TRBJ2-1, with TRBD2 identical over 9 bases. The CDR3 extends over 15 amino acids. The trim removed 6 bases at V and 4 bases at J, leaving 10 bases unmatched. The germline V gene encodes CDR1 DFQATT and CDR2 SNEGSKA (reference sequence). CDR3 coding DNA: TGCAGTGCCCAAGGGGCGGGAGGGGTATACAATGAGCAGTTCTTC. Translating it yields CSAQGAGGVYNEQFF.

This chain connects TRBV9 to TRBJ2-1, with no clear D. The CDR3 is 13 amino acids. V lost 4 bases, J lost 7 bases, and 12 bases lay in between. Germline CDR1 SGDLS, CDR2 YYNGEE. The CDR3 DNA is TGTGCCAGCAGCCCGAGGAGTAGTAATGAGCAGTTCTTC. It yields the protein CASSPRSSNEQFF.

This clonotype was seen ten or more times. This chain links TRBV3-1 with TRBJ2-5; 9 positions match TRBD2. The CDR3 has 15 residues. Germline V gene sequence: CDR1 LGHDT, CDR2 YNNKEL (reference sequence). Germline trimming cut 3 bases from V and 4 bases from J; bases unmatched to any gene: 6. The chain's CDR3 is CASSQGGRAGETQYF. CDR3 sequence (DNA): TGTGCCAGCAGCCAGGGCGGGAGGGCCGGAGAGACCCAGTACTTC.

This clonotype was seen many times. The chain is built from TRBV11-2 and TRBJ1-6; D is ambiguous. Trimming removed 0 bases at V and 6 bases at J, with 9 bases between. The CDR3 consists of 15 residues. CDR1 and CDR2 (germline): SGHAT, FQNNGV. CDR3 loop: CASSLEAGRNSPLHF. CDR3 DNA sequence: TGTGCCAGCAGCTTAGAGGCGGGTCGTAATTCACCCCTCCACTTT.

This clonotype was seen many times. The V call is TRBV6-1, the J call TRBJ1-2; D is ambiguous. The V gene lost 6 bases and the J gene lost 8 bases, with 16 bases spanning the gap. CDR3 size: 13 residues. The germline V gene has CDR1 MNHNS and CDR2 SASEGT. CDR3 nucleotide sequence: TGTGCCAGCAGACTCGACTTATCGATAGGCTACACCTTC. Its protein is CASRLDLSIGYTF.

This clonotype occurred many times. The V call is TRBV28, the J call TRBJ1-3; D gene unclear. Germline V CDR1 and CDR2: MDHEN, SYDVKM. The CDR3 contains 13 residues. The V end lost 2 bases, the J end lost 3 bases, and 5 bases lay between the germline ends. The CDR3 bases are TGTGCCAGCAGTTTAATGGGTGGAAACACCATATATTTT. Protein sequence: CASSLMGGNTIYF.